The entry below gives a single T cell receptor beta chain sequence along with its context. Antigen: not known. This entry comes from a study of cytomegalovirus exposure and HLA in healthy donors. Overall study findings and caveats: A previous analysis found most TCR beta V segments productive roughly 87% or roughly 30% of the time.

The PCR was carried out with 60 Vbeta primers and 13 Jbeta primers. Measured with immunoSEQ multiplex PCR; TCRdb has only the in-frame clones, and not every one. The sample has more than 150,000 clones; 76% are singletons. The CDR3 covers 15 residues. V lost 2 bases and J lost 0, with 7 bases in between. From germline, CDR1 is MGHRA and CDR2 YSYEKL. The sample taken for sequencing was PBMCs. The sequence came from a woman younger than 45 in good health and CMV-seropositive. V is TRBV4-1 and J is TRBJ2-2; no reliable D call. The CDR3 DNA reads as TGCGCCAGCAGCCAATATTACACGAACACCGGGGAGCTGTTTTTT. Its translation: CASSQYYTNTGELFF.